This T cell receptor beta chain was observed in a study of blood T cells in healthy people across ages. Comments on this clonotype: What it binds is unknown.

Germline-derived CDR1 and CDR2 are DFQATT and SNEGSKA (reference sequence). The CDR3 length is 14 residues. General study points: Measured against age, TCR beta diversity per million T cells decreased in a roughly linear manner. Investigators viewed diversity estimates from one million T cells as underestimates, the study reported. The study could not conclusively compare naive and antigen-experienced cells, given its unsorted PBMCs.

Primers used in a second PCR of about 6 to 11 cycles were a sample-barcoded 5' primer and a J-beta primer mix. TCRdb re-analysed the 5' RACE reads in MiXCR, keeping a single row per CDR3 protein. The sample lists about 970,000 distinct CDR3 sequences; 45% to 60% were seen once. This receptor was obtained from a woman in her sixties in good health. The V call is TRBV20-1, the J call TRBJ2-7; weak D call: TRBD2 (6 bases). Judging by the DNA end, TRBJ2-4 fits better; the J call may be wrong. The sample was blood. The CDR3 region is CSAREVSGINIQYF. The CDR3 nucleotides read TGCAGTGCTAGAGAGGTTAGCGGAATAAACATTCAGTACTTC.